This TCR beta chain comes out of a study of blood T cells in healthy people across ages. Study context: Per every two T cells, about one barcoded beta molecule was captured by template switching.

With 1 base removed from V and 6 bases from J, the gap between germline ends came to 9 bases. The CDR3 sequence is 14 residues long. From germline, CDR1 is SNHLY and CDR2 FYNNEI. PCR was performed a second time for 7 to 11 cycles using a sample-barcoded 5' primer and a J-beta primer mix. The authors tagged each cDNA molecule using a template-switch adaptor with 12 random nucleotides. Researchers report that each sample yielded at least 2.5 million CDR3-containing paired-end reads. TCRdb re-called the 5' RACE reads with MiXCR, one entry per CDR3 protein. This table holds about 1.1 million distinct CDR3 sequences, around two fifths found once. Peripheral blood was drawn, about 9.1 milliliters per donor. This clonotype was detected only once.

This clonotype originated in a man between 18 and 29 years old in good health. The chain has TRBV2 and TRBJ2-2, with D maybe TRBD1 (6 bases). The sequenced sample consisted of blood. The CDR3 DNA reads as TGTGCCAGCAGTGAAGGGGACACCCCCGGGGAGCTGTTTTTT. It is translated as CASSEGDTPGELFF.